This TCR beta chain was sequenced for a study of T cells after yellow fever vaccination. This clonotype turned up a few times. CDR1 is LGHNT and CDR2 is FRNRAP in the germline V gene. Trimming cost V 0 bases and J 1 base, with 16 bases left between them. This CDR3 has 18 amino acids. From the 5' RACE reads, TCRdb called clonotypes with MiXCR, one entry per CDR3 protein. The profile shows more than 300,000 distinct CDR3 sequences, around 4.3% of them singletons. This rearrangement joins TRBV12-5 to TRBJ1-5; D is ambiguous. Sequenced here: PBMCs, sampled 15 days after the yellow fever booster vaccination. The sequence was collected from a man aged 18 to 30 who received the YFV17D yellow fever vaccine. Here the CDR3 DNA reads TGTGCTAGTGGTTTGGTTGGCGGAAGAACTCAGAGCAATCAGCCCCAGCATTTT. Encoded protein: CASGLVGGRTQSNQPQHF.